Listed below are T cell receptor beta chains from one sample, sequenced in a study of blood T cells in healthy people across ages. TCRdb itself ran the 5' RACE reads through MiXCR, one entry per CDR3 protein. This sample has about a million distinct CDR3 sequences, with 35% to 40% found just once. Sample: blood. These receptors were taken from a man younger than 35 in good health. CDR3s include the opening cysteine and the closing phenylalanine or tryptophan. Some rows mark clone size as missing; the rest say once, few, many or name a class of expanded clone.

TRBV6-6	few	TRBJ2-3	CASRTTFKDTQYF
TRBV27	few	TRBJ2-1	CARGANEQFF
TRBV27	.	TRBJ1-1	CASSLQGGENTEAFF
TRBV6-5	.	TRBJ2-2	CATSRDTSTGELFF
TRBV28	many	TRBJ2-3	CASSSPSGLADTDTQYF
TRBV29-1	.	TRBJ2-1	CSVYRGLSYNEQFF
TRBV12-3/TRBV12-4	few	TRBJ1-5	CASSLTVTGNQPQHF
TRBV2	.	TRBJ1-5	CASSGTEHNQPQHF
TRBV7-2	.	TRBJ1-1	CASTNPGGGGTEAFF
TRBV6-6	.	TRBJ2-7	CASSYSREIQYF
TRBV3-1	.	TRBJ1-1	CASSSGCGEAFF
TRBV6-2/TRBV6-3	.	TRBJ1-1	CASRPGSRTEAFF
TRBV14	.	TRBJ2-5	CASSHPEGGRETQYF
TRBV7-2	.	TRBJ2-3	CASSLGFGRGPTDTQYF
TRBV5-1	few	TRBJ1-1	CASSYREGSPPEAFF
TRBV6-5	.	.	CASSRTGEGYEQYF
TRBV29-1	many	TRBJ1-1	CSVPRNTEAFF
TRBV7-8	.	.	CASSLHLRLASEGTQYF